Listed here are 3 T cell receptor beta chains from one sample, sequenced in a study of immune evolution from preneoplasia to lung adenocarcinoma. The data were produced by immunoSEQ multiplex PCR, yet TCRdb's version contains in-frame clones alone and is incomplete. In the table there are some 9,100 clones, more than 60% of which are singletons. Sequenced input: FFPE lung adenocarcinoma in situ tissue. The receptors stem from a person aged 55-80 years with lung adenocarcinoma.

Here the CDR3 reads CASASAGKLFF. The CDR3 DNA is TGTGCCAGCGCCTCGGCCGGAAAACTGTTTTTT. The chain uses TRBV28 and TRBJ1-4; no definite D call. Trimming took off 8 bases at V and 10 bases at J, with 11 bases between the two ends. CDR3 length: 11 amino acids. Germline V gene sequence: CDR1 MDHEN, CDR2 SYDVKM.

J is TRBJ2-3 and V is TRBV28; D is possibly TRBD1 (5 bases). The CDR3 sequence is 12 residues long. Germline V CDR1 and CDR2: MDHEN, SYDVKM. V was trimmed by 10 bases and J by 3 bases, leaving 11 bases between them. This CDR3 is CATSRVTDTQYF. DNA of the CDR3: TGTGCCACGTCCAGGGTAACAGATACGCAGTATTTT.

This chain links TRBV2 with TRBJ1-1, with 7 bases identical to TRBD1. The CDR3 totals 14 residues. Germline trimming cut 7 bases from V and 1 base from J; bases unmatched to any gene: 6. Germline CDR1 and CDR2: SNHLY and FYNNEI. CDR3 sequence: CASNGQGENTEAFF. The CDR3 DNA is TGTGCCAGCAACGGGCAGGGGGAGAACACTGAAGCTTTCTTT.